The rows below give T cell receptor beta chains drawn from one sample of a study of blood T cell repertoires in COVID-19. Clones were read by immunoSEQ multiplex PCR, and TCRdb kept only the in-frame ones, dropping some. Here the sample spans roughly 200,000 clones, 80% to 85% being singletons. Sequenced: peripheral blood. The receptors derive from a middle-aged man with acute or convalescent COVID-19. CDR3s include the opening cysteine and the closing phenylalanine or tryptophan. Fields, in order: D gene, J gene, V gene, clone size, CDR3 DNA, CDR3 protein. A D gene is named only where the DNA matches it firmly. Only some rows state a clone size, as once, few, many or a class for expanded clones.

d_gene: -; j_gene: TRBJ2-6; v_gene: TRBV19; abundance: -; CDR3nt: TGTGCCAGTAGTCCACAGGGATCTGGGGCCAACGTCCTGACTTTC; CDR3aa: CASSPQGSGANVLTF
d_gene: TRBD1; j_gene: TRBJ1-6; v_gene: TRBV9; abundance: -; CDR3nt: TGTGCCAGCAGCCCGAGACAGGGGAGCTCCTATAATTCACCCCTCCACTTT; CDR3aa: CASSPRQGSSYNSPLHF
d_gene: TRBD1; j_gene: TRBJ2-1; v_gene: TRBV18; abundance: -; CDR3nt: TGTGCCAGCTCACCAACGGACAGGGGACTATTATACAATGAGCAGTTCTTC; CDR3aa: CASSPTDRGLLYNEQFF
d_gene: -; j_gene: TRBJ1-1; v_gene: TRBV7-9; abundance: few; CDR3nt: TGTGCCAGCAGCTCAACGGAGGGGAGGGCTTTCTTT; CDR3aa: CASSSTEGRAFF
d_gene: -; j_gene: TRBJ1-4; v_gene: TRBV9; abundance: -; CDR3nt: TGTGCCAGCAGCCCGTCAACTAATGAAAAACTGTTTTTT; CDR3aa: CASSPSTNEKLFF
d_gene: -; j_gene: TRBJ1-1; v_gene: TRBV5-5; abundance: -; CDR3nt: TGTGCCAGCAGCCCCAGGGGCGACACTGAAGCTTTCTTT; CDR3aa: CASSPRGDTEAFF
d_gene: -; j_gene: TRBJ2-7; v_gene: TRBV6-5; abundance: -; CDR3nt: TGTGCCAGCAGTCCCCAGGGGATATACGAGCAGTACTTC; CDR3aa: CASSPQGIYEQYF
d_gene: TRBD1; j_gene: TRBJ1-2; v_gene: TRBV6-5; abundance: -; CDR3nt: TGTGCCAGCAGAGCTACCGGACAGGGGAAGGGCTACACCTTC; CDR3aa: CASRATGQGKGYTF
d_gene: TRBD1; j_gene: TRBJ2-1; v_gene: TRBV5-1; abundance: -; CDR3nt: TGCGCCAGCAGCTCGGGGACAGGGGAGACTGAGCAGTTCTTC; CDR3aa: CASSSGTGETEQFF
d_gene: TRBD1; j_gene: TRBJ1-1; v_gene: TRBV6-5; abundance: -; CDR3nt: TGTGCCAGCAGTCCAAACAGGGGGGACACTGAAGCTTTCTTT; CDR3aa: CASSPNRGDTEAFF
d_gene: -; j_gene: TRBJ1-1; v_gene: TRBV5-1; abundance: few; CDR3nt: TGCGCCAGCAGCGAAGGTCAGGGGTTCGGCACTGAAGCTTTCTTT; CDR3aa: CASSEGQGFGTEAFF
d_gene: -; j_gene: TRBJ2-5; v_gene: TRBV4-1; abundance: -; CDR3nt: TGCGCCAGCAGCCCCTCTTCCGGGCAGGGATATCGGGAGACCCAGTACTTC; CDR3aa: CASSPSSGQGYRETQYF
d_gene: -; j_gene: TRBJ1-3; v_gene: TRBV12-5; abundance: -; CDR3nt: TGTGCTAGTGGCCCAGGACAGAGCTCTGGAAACACCATATATTTT; CDR3aa: CASGPGQSSGNTIYF
d_gene: -; j_gene: TRBJ2-2; v_gene: TRBV14; abundance: once; CDR3nt: TGTGCCAGCAGCCAAAGTCGGGGGCGGGGACAGAGTACCGGGGAGCTGTTTTTT; CDR3aa: CASSQSRGRGQSTGELFF
d_gene: TRBD2; j_gene: TRBJ2-6; v_gene: TRBV13; abundance: -; CDR3nt: TGTGCCAGCAGCTTCGGACTAGCGGGAGGAATCTCTGGGGCCAACGTCCTGACTTTC; CDR3aa: CASSFGLAGGISGANVLTF